The 28 T cell receptor beta chains listed next were all sequenced from one sample in a study of blood T cell repertoires in COVID-19. TCRdb's copy holds only in-frame clones and misses some; the assay was immunoSEQ multiplex PCR. The table shows roughly 150,000 clones, with roughly 83% occurring only once. The specimen sequenced was peripheral blood. The origin of the receptors is a woman aged 80 or older with active or convalescent COVID-19.

V gene TRBV23-1 combines with J gene TRBJ1-1; D is ambiguous. TRBV23-1 is an ORF, and what it does is uncertain. The CDR3 spans 12 residues. The V end lost 7 bases, the J end lost 7 bases, and 13 bases lay between the germline ends. CDR3 nucleotides: TGCGCCAGCAACGGGAATGAGGGTGAAGCTTTCTTT. This sequence encodes CASNGNEGEAFF.

The J gene is TRBJ2-2, the V gene TRBV9; D is ambiguous. CDR3 length equals 14 residues. Germline V gives CDR1 SGDLS, CDR2 YYNGEE. Deletions cut 0 bases from V and 1 base from J, with 4 bases between. This chain's CDR3 is CASSVDGNTGELFF. CDR3 nucleotides: TGTGCCAGCAGCGTAGACGGGAACACCGGGGAGCTGTTTTTT.

The chain joins TRBV7-9 to TRBJ1-3; unclear D gene. This CDR3 spans 16 amino acids. The V end was cut by 0 bases, the J end by 1 base, with 10 bases between. From germline, CDR1 is SEHNR and CDR2 FQNEAQ (reference sequence). This CDR3 is CASSLALGSSGNTIYF. CDR3 coding DNA: TGTGCCAGCAGCTTAGCGCTGGGCAGTTCTGGAAACACCATATATTTT.

The rearrangement links TRBV19 to TRBJ2-7; D perhaps matches TRBD1 (6 bases). Germline lookup yields CDR1 LNHDA and CDR2 SQIVND (reference sequence). The CDR3 has 15 residues. Deletions cut 3 bases from V and 4 bases from J, with 16 bases between. In nucleotides, the CDR3 is TGTGCCAGTAGTATTGGGGCAGGGGCCTTATACGAGCAGTACTTC. This gives the protein CASSIGAGALYEQYF.

The rearrangement links TRBV7-9 to TRBJ1-2; D remains unclear. The CDR3 totals 15 residues. Germline V gene lookup returns CDR1 SEHNR and CDR2 FQNEAQ (reference sequence). V was trimmed by 3 bases and J by 0 bases, leaving 11 bases between them. CDR3 protein: CASSFWKLSNYGYTF. The CDR3 DNA reads TGTGCCAGCAGCTTTTGGAAACTATCTAACTATGGCTACACCTTC. Complete variable domain (other parts from reference TRBV7-9 and TRBJ1-2): DTGVSQNPRHKITKRGQNVTFRCDPISEHNRLYWYRQTLGQGPEFLTYFQNEAQLEKSRLLSDRFSAERPKGSFSTLEIQRTEQGDSAMYLCASSFWKLSNYGYTFGSGTRLTVV.

The chain has TRBV4-3 and TRBJ2-7; TRBD2 might be the D (5 bases). Trimming cost V 0 bases and J 6 bases, with 15 bases left between them. The CDR3 is made up of 15 amino acids. Germline V CDR1 and CDR2: LGHNA, YSLEER. This chain's CDR3 is CASSQDQSRGSEQYF. Here the CDR3 DNA reads TGCGCCAGCAGCCAAGATCAGTCCCGAGGGTCCGAGCAGTACTTC.

J is TRBJ1-1 and V is TRBV6-4; TRBD1 is a possible D gene (6 bases). In germline, CDR1 is MRHNA, CDR2 SNTAGT. The CDR3 contains 14 residues. The V gene lost 5 bases and the J gene lost 0 bases, with 10 bases spanning the gap. CDR3 bases: TGTGCCAGCAGTCCACAGGGTTTGAACACTGAAGCTTTCTTT. Translation: CASSPQGLNTEAFF.

V usage is TRBV7-9 and J usage is TRBJ1-4; D call uncertain. Per the germline V gene, CDR1 is SEHNR and CDR2 is FQNEAQ (reference sequence). CDR3 length equals 12 residues. The V gene lost 6 bases and the J gene lost 8 bases, with 10 bases spanning the gap. The CDR3 region is CASRQLGEKLFF. The DNA for the CDR3 is TGTGCCAGCAGACAACTCGGGGAAAAACTGTTTTTT. Drawing the rest from reference TRBV7-9 and TRBJ1-4, the complete variable domain is DTGVSQNPRHKITKRGQNVTFRCDPISEHNRLYWYRQTLGQGPEFLTYFQNEAQLEKSRLLSDRFSAERPKGSFSTLEIQRTEQGDSAMYLCASRQLGEKLFFGSGTQLSVL.

The chain has TRBV27 and TRBJ1-2, with 8 bases that match TRBD1. This CDR3 is built from 13 residues. In germline, CDR1 is MNHEY, CDR2 SMNVEV (reference sequence). The ends lost 7 bases at V and 8 bases at J; junction bases unmatched: 9. In DNA, the CDR3 is TGTGCCAGCACCGACAGGGGTCTGCTCGGCTACACCTTC. It specifies CASTDRGLLGYTF.

This clone is a singleton in its sample. The genes are TRBV3-1 (or the pseudogene TRBV3-2) and TRBJ2-7, with D possibly TRBD1 on 5 matching bases. The V and J ends lost 0 bases and 2 bases respectively, with 8 bases between them. The germline V gene has CDR1 LGHDT and CDR2 YNNKEL (reference sequence). The CDR3 is made up of 14 amino acids. The CDR3 loop reads CASSQEGRAYEQYF. CDR3 DNA: TGTGCCAGCAGCCAAGAGGGCAGGGCCTACGAGCAGTACTTC.

The chain employs TRBV4-3 and TRBJ1-2, with 8 bases fitting TRBD1. From germline, CDR1 is LGHNA and CDR2 YSLEER. The CDR3 has 14 residues. Trimming removed 6 bases from V and 2 bases from J; junction bases left unmatched: 5. CDR3: CASSRTGSNYGYTF. CDR3 bases: TGCGCCAGCAGTCGGACAGGGTCCAACTATGGCTACACCTTC.

This chain links TRBV5-6 with TRBJ1-5; 10 nucleotides match TRBD1. Germline lookup yields CDR1 SGHDT and CDR2 YYEEEE. This CDR3 contains 15 residues. Unmatched junction bases numbered 4, after V lost 3 bases and J lost 4 bases. CDR3 sequence: CASSWGQGMNQPQHF. CDR3 DNA sequence: TGTGCCAGCAGCTGGGGACAGGGGATGAATCAGCCCCAGCATTTT.

The chain links TRBV28 to TRBJ1-2; TRBD1 matches 8 bases. The V gene's germline CDR1 is MDHEN and CDR2 SYDVKM. This CDR3 has 13 residues. Losses at the gene ends were 5 bases for V and 4 bases for J; bases not matched to a gene: 3. This chain's CDR3 is CASSPDRGYGYTF. The CDR3 DNA reads as TGTGCCAGCAGTCCTGACAGGGGCTATGGCTACACCTTC.

The CDR3 DNA reads TGTGCCAGCAGCGCGCTCCGGGGGGGGAAACTGTTTTTT. Protein: CASSALRGGKLFF. This rearrangement joins TRBV6-2 or TRBV6-3 to TRBJ1-4; D possibly corresponds to TRBD1 (5 bases). Germline V gene data show CDR1 as MNHEY and CDR2 as SVGEGT. CDR3 length: 13 residues. V lost 6 bases and J 11 bases, leaving 16 bases between the germline ends.

This chain uses TRBV7-2 with TRBJ2-7, with 8 bases identical to TRBD1. CDR1 is SGHTA, CDR2 FQGNSA, per germline. The trim removed 4 bases at V and 3 bases at J, leaving 5 bases unmatched. CDR3 length: 14 amino acids. In DNA form, the CDR3 reads TGTGCCAGCAGCTCCGCCGGGACAGGCTACGAGCAGTACTTC. Translating it yields CASSSAGTGYEQYF. Supplemented by reference TRBV7-2 and TRBJ2-7, the full variable domain reads GAGVSQSPSNKVTEKGKDVELRCDPISGHTALYWYRQSLGQGLEFLIYFQGNSAPDKSGLPSDRFSAERTGGSVSTLTIQRTQQEDSAVYLCASSSAGTGYEQYFGPGTRLTVT.

The chain couples TRBV30 to TRBJ1-2; 8 nucleotides match TRBD1. Germline CDR1 reads GTSNPN; CDR2 reads SVGIG (reference sequence). The CDR3 runs to 12 residues. Trimming removed 4 bases from V and 4 bases from J; junction bases left unmatched: 2. In DNA, the CDR3 is TGTGCCTGGACAGGGGGCTTCTATGGCTACACCTTC. Protein product: CAWTGGFYGYTF.

The J gene is TRBJ1-3, the V gene TRBV6-5; 7 nucleotides line up with TRBD1. The germline gives CDR1 MNHEY, CDR2 SVGAGI. Trimming cost V 8 bases and J 2 bases; bases outside gene matches: 6. CDR3 length: 14 amino acids. CDR3: CASYLQGAGNTIYF. The CDR3 DNA reads TGTGCCAGCTACCTTCAGGGGGCTGGAAACACCATATATTTT.

In regard to this clone: The DNA is left out, because the CDR3 cannot be placed on it with certainty; the CDR3 is given as TCRdb lists it. In the same sample, other DNA sequences code for this CDR3. The chain couples TRBV28 to TRBJ1-2. Germline values: CDR1 MDHEN, CDR2 SYDVKM. The CDR3 extends over 13 residues, inclusive of both ends. The CDR3 sequence: CASSLGTGNGYTF.

The rearrangement joins TRBV14 to TRBJ1-5; no firm D call. The CDR3 sequence is 13 residues long. Germline CDR1 reads SGHDN; CDR2 reads FVKESK. The V end was cut by 5 bases, the J end by 1 base, with 6 bases between. CDR3 DNA: TGTGCCAGCAGCTACAAAAGCAATCAGCCCCAGCATTTT. Translating gives CASSYKSNQPQHF.

This sequence joins TRBV28 and TRBJ2-7; 7 bases are shared with TRBD1. With V trimmed by 3 bases and J by 5 bases, 4 bases remained unmatched. The CDR3 totals 13 residues. The germline gives CDR1 MDHEN, CDR2 SYDVKM. The CDR3 spells CASSFRGKNEQYF. The CDR3 DNA sequence: TGTGCCAGCAGTTTCAGGGGGAAGAACGAGCAGTACTTC.

The chain links TRBV7-8 to TRBJ1-4; tentatively, D is TRBD1 (5 bases). The CDR3 loop spans 15 amino acids. The V end was cut by 1 base, the J end by 8 bases, with 14 bases between. The germline V gene encodes CDR1 SGHVS and CDR2 FQNEAQ. CDR3: CASSLVGGDGEKLFF. In nucleotides, the CDR3 is TGTGCCAGCAGCTTAGTGGGAGGGGATGGAGAAAAACTGTTTTTT.

The V call is TRBV6-6, the J call TRBJ2-7, with D tentatively TRBD2 (5 bases). The V gene's germline CDR1 is MNHNY and CDR2 SVGAGI (reference sequence). The CDR3 is 15 residues long. V was cut by 0 bases and J by 4 bases, with 13 bases left in between. The CDR3 DNA follows: TGTGCCAGCAGTTACTCTACGACTGGGAGTTACGAGCAGTACTTC. Its translation: CASSYSTTGSYEQYF.

V usage is TRBV10-3 and J usage is TRBJ1-5; tentative D call: TRBD1 (6 bases). The CDR3 has 15 amino acids. Germline V gives CDR1 ENHRY, CDR2 SYGVKD. Trimming left V 4 bases short and J 3 bases short, with 13 bases between. In DNA, the CDR3 is TGTGCCATCAGTGTGGGGCAGGGGTTCAATCAGCCCCAGCATTTT. Its translation is CAISVGQGFNQPQHF.

This clone has just one count. The rearrangement links TRBV6-5 to TRBJ1-5; 12 nucleotides agree with TRBD1. The germline gives CDR1 MNHEY, CDR2 SVGAGI. With 7 bases clipped from V and 7 bases from J, the junction kept 8 bases outside the gene matches. The CDR3 extends over 15 amino acids. CDR3 sequence: CASTEGTGGRQPQHF. CDR3 in DNA: TGTGCCAGCACCGAAGGGACAGGGGGCAGACAGCCCCAGCATTTT.

The V call is TRBV30, the J call TRBJ1-3, with D perhaps matching TRBD1 (5 bases). V was clipped by 0 bases and J by 7 bases, with 19 bases between them. Germline V lookup: CDR1 GTSNPN, CDR2 SVGIG (reference sequence). This CDR3 has 16 residues. The chain's CDR3 is CAWSVLRGTETNTIYF. CDR3 nucleotide sequence: TGTGCCTGGAGTGTACTTAGGGGCACCGAAACGAACACCATATATTTT.

This chain joins TRBV9 and TRBJ2-1; D is undetermined. Looked up from germline, CDR1 is SGDLS and CDR2 is YYNGEE. V shed 3 bases and J shed 5 bases, with 15 bases lying between them. This CDR3 spans 15 amino acids. The CDR3 loop is CASSATPTVNNEQFF. CDR3 bases: TGTGCCAGCAGCGCGACACCTACCGTCAACAATGAGCAGTTCTTC.

Regarding this clone: Distinct nucleotide sequences in the sample also encode this CDR3. The CDR3 sequence: CASSLQGNYGYTF. The CDR3 nucleotides are TGTGCCAGCAGTTTGCAGGGGAACTATGGCTACACCTTC. This rearrangement joins TRBV12-3 or TRBV12-4 to TRBJ1-2; the D gene is possibly TRBD1 (6 bases). This CDR3 is built from 13 residues. Trimming left V 3 bases short and J 2 bases short, with 7 bases between.

V gene TRBV7-9 combines with J gene TRBJ1-6, with 7 bases fitting TRBD1. Germline CDR1 is SEHNR and CDR2 is FQNEAQ (reference sequence). This CDR3 comprises 15 residues. V shed 3 bases and J 5 bases; nucleotides not matched to a gene: 4. This CDR3 reads CASSFADRHNSPLHF. The CDR3 nucleotides read TGTGCCAGCAGCTTTGCGGACAGGCATAATTCACCCCTCCACTTT.